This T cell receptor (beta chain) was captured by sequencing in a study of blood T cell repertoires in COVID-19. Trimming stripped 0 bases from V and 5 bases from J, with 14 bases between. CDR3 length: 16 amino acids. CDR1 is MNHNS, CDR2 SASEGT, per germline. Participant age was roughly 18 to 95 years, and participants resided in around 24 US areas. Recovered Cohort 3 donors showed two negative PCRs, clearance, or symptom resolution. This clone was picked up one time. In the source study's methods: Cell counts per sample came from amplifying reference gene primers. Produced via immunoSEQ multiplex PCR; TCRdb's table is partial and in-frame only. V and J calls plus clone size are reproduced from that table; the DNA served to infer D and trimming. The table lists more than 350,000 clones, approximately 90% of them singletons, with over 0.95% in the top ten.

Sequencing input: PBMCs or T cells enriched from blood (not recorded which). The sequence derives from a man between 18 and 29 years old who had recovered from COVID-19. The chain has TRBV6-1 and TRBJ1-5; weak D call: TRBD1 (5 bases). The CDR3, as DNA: TGTGCCAGCAGTGAAGCGTTACCAGGGCAGGATCAGCCCCAGCATTTT. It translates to CASSEALPGQDQPQHF.